This TCR beta chain is drawn from a study of monozygotic twins with cystic fibrosis (TCRdb year 2021). The study in broad terms: Barcoded libraries were prepared from roughly 3 micrograms of fragmented DNA with approximately 16 PCR cycles. TCR beta repertoires were compared within and between 16 monozygotic twin pairs with cystic fibrosis so that genetic influence on V and J gene usage could be assessed. The cohort comprised ten female and six male twin pairs aged about 2.0 to 40 years, median around 9 years, mostly children and adolescents. Twins were ranked among around 990 cohort participants for weight-for-height and FEVPerc (FEV1 disease centile) on the day of blood sampling. Data for three of the twin pairs had been reported earlier in a different context. Broader findings and caveats from the paper: V gene usage was most similar to the co-twin in 13 of 16 pairs, and J usage was most similar to the co-twin in 8 of 16 pairs, which suggests genetic constraints. The cohort was small, and the number of shared CDR3s showed no association with age, concordance or disease severity. Significantly higher nucleotide-identical clonotype sharing was observed within monozygotic CF twin pairs than between unrelated CF individuals (P = 0.000026, Mann-Whitney). Simpson clonality was found to be generally low (median approximately 0.009), suggesting a naive-dominated repertoire, although higher clonality was observed in the most severely affected patients.

Following the manufacturer's instructions, the researchers used the immunoSEQ immune profiling system to amplify TCR beta CDR3 regions via multiplex PCR. An Illumina NextSeq system was used to carry out the sequencing. The paper's data handling went like this. Sequence data were processed on the immunoSEQ Analyzer platform, and clonality was calculated as the square root of Simpson's index of productive rearrangements. Similarity in V and J usage was quantified by Jensen-Shannon distance, and CDR3 generation probabilities were calculated with OLGA. Shared CDR3 sequences were searched against the immuneACCESS database (August 2020) and VDJdb (December 2020). TCRdb obtained this table from immuneACCESS and retained in-frame rearrangements with V and J assigned. These tables miss some clones; where compared with another copy, unresolved V genes account for less than half of the shortfall, and the remainder is unexplained. That table is the source of V, J and clone size, and D and trimming were worked out from the DNA. The sample table holds roughly 12,000 clones, of which roughly 85% were seen once. Together, the top ten hold around 0.5% of the sample.

The twin pairs came from the European Cystic Fibrosis Twin and Sibling Study Cohort, a cohort that recruited patients from roughly 160 CF clinics across 14 European countries. Zygosity and CFTR genotype were confirmed in-house, and zygosity was tested by multiplex PCR of nine short tandem repeat loci. Peripheral blood was sampled from each twin, and clinical parameters were recorded on the day of blood sampling. Genomic DNA was isolated from peripheral blood cells with phenol/chloroform and kept in TE buffer at 4 degrees C. The CDR3 runs 13 amino acids, cysteine and phenylalanine included. The DNA shown is the 39-base CDR3, in frame from base 1. The junction shows trimming of 0 bases on V and 8 bases on J, plus 8 bases between the germline ends. The germline V gene specifies LGHNA as CDR1 and YNFKEQ as CDR2. This clone was found once. It has no known antigen specificity. No qualities accompany the bases; no much larger clone lies one base away.

The sequence was collected from a man aged 18 to 29 with cystic fibrosis. The chain was built from TRBV4-2 and TRBJ2-1; there is no confident call for the D gene. The sample consisted of blood. The DNA is TGTGCCAGCAGCCAAGATAGGGCTGATGAGCAGTTCTTC. Its product reads: CASSQDRADEQFF.